This T cell receptor beta chain derives from a study of beta chain features in type 1 diabetes. Study-level results: Unsettled here was the matter of whether HLA type influences TCRB rearrangement. Significant though moderate, a shortening of TCRB CDR3s appeared in all four CD4+ subsets of Type 1 diabetes patients.

The investigators reverse transcribed all of the isolated RNA, so they sequenced expressed TCRB transcripts. Regulatory, naive and central memory T cell samples averaged approximately 3.8 million reads. Using immunoSEQ multiplex PCR, the repertoire was profiled, and TCRdb retains in-frame clones only, with some absent. The data contain roughly 400,000 clones, around 15% of them singletons. All sorted populations exceeded 95% purity. Of note for this clone: No antigen is known for it.

This CDR3 region has 11 residues. With 4 bases clipped from V and 11 bases from J, the junction kept 4 bases outside the gene matches. This TCR was recovered from a woman aged 18 to 35 in good health. The J gene is TRBJ2-5, the V gene TRBV23-1, with 7 bases fitting TRBD1. TRBV23-1 is reported as an ORF; its role is uncertain. The sample consisted of naive CD4+ T cells from blood. This CDR3 reads CASSPDREQYF. The CDR3 DNA follows: TGCGCCAGCAGTCCAGACAGGGAGCAGTACTTC.